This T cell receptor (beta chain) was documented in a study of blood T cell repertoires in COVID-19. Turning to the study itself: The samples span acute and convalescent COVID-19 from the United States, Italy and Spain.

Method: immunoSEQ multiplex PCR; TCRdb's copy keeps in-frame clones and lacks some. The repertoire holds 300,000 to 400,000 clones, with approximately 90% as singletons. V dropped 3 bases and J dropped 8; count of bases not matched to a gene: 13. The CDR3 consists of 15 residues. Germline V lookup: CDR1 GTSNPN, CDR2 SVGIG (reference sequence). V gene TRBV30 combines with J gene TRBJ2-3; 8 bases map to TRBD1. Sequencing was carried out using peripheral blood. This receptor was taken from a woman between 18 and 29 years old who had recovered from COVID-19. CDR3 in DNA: TGTGCCTGGAGGGCGGACAGGGCTGGGGGCGGTACGCAGTATTTT. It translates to CAWRADRAGGGTQYF. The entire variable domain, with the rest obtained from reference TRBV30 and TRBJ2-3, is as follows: SQTIHQWPATLVQPVGSPLSLECTVEGTSNPNLYWYRQAAGRGLQLLFYSVGIGQISSEVPQNLSASRPQDRQFILSSKKLLLSDSGFYLCAWRADRAGGGTQYFGPGTRLTVL.